This T cell receptor beta chain stems from a study of monozygotic twins with inflammatory bowel disease. Study outcomes and limitations: IBD patients exhibited fewer clonotypes shared with other individuals than healthy twins, particularly with disease activity. Healthy co-twins had higher TCRbeta inverse Simpson diversity than their IBD twins.

To note about this clonotype: No antigen is known for it.

The germline V gene encodes CDR1 DFQATT and CDR2 SNEGSKA (reference sequence). The CDR3 is made up of 12 amino acids. cDNA synthesis was performed in eight separate reactions for each sample. TCRalpha and TCRbeta cDNA underwent two nested PCRs of 16 and 9 cycles. TCRdb reprocessed the 5' RACE reads, keeping one entry per CDR3 protein, no DNA. The repertoire table contains around 40,000 distinct CDR3 sequences. The rearrangement uses TRBV20-1 and TRBJ1-5. This receptor was identified in a human donor with ulcerative colitis or Crohn's disease, or a healthy co-twin of an affected twin (not recorded which). Sequencing used blood. The CDR3 sequence: CSASSGNQPQHF.